The text below deals with one TCR beta chain. Antigen: not known. These data are taken from a study of CD8 T cells in ankylosing spondylitis. Findings and limits, study-wide: Seemingly distinctive of ankylosing spondylitis blood was a TCR beta motif formed by eight highly homologous variants.

TCRdb itself ran the 5' RACE reads through MiXCR, one entry per CDR3 protein. Of approximately 440,000 distinct CDR3 sequences listed, under 20% are singletons. This CDR3 is built from 16 residues. From germline, CDR1 is SGHKS and CDR2 YYEKEE (reference sequence). The V end was cut by 3 bases, the J end by 3 bases, with 15 bases between. The sample was blood, either unsorted or a sorted T cell fraction (not recorded which). The receptor's source is a male donor with ankylosing spondylitis. The chain links TRBV5-5 to TRBJ1-4; D might be TRBD1 (6 bases). The CDR3 sequence: CASSYGQNLANEKLFF. CDR3 DNA sequence: TGTGCCAGCAGCTACGGACAGAACTTGGCTAATGAAAAACTGTTTTTT. Using reference TRBV5-5 and TRBJ1-4 for the parts outside the CDR3, the full variable domain is DAGVTQSPTHLIKTRGQQVTLRCSPISGHKSVSWYQQVLGQGPQFIFQYYEKEERGRGNFPDRFSARQFPNYSSELNVNALLLGDSALYLCASSYGQNLANEKLFFGSGTQLSVL.